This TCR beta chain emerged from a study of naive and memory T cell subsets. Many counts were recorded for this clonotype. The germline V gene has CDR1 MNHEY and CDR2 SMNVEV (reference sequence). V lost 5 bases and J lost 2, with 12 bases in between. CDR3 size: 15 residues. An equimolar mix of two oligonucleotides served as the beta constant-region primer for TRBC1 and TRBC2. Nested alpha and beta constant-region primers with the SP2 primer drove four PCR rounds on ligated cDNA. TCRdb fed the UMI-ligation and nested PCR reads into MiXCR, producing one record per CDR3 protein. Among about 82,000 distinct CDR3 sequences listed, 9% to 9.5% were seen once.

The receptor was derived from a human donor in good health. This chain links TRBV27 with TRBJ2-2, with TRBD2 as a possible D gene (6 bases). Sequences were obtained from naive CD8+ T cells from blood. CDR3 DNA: TGTGCCAGCAGTCACACCGGGAGAAACACCGGGGAGCTGTTTTTT. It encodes CASSHTGRNTGELFF.